This record looks at one T cell receptor beta chain sequence and its context. Its antigen is unknown. Generated by immunoSEQ multiplex PCR, the TCRdb table keeps only in-frame clones and is missing some. The repertoire holds more than 110,000 clones, 85% to 95% seen once, with less than 2% in the top ten. This CDR3 is built from 15 residues. The germline V gene has CDR1 MNHNY and CDR2 SVGAGI (reference sequence). V dropped 6 bases and J dropped 4; count of bases not matched to a gene: 9. This entry comes from a study of CD4+ T cells in melanoma. Broader study findings: A reported correlation linked neoantigen-specific CD4+ T cells to CD8+, macrophage and B cell function. Neoantigen-specific CD4+ T cells in melanoma reportedly had diverse differentiation states.

The genes are TRBV6-6 and TRBJ2-1, with 7 bases that match TRBD1. The clonotype was recovered from a human donor with melanoma. CDR3 loop: CASSPTGVGYNEQFF. As DNA, the CDR3 is TGTGCCAGCAGCCCAACAGGGGTTGGGTACAATGAGCAGTTCTTC.